This is a list of T cell receptor beta chains from one sample in a study of T cell responses to AZD1222 COVID-19 vaccine. This table comes from immunoSEQ multiplex PCR, and its TCRdb copy is limited to in-frame clones, with some not included. The table shows some 120,000 clones, with approximately 85% occurring only once. The sequencing used peripheral blood, collected on day 0 of AZD1222 vaccination. Source of these receptors: an adult in good health. CDR3s include the opening cysteine and the closing phenylalanine or tryptophan. D genes are given only for firm matches. Clone size appears in some rows only: once, few, many, or a class for an expanded clone.

d_call: .
v_call: TRBV5-1
j_call: TRBJ2-2
clone_size: .
cdr3_nt: TGCGCCAGCAGCCTAACCAACACCGGGGAGCTGTTTTTT
cdr3_aa: CASSLTNTGELFF

d_call: .
v_call: TRBV11-1
j_call: TRBJ1-1
clone_size: .
cdr3_nt: TGTGCCAGCAGCGCGGGGTGGACTGAAGCTTTCTTT
cdr3_aa: CASSAGWTEAFF

d_call: TRBD1
v_call: TRBV27
j_call: TRBJ1-1
clone_size: few
cdr3_nt: TGTGCCAGCAGTTTACTTTCCCATACAGGGGCGAACACTGAAGCTTTCTTT
cdr3_aa: CASSLLSHTGANTEAFF

d_call: .
v_call: TRBV6-5
j_call: TRBJ2-1
clone_size: .
cdr3_nt: TGTGCCAGCAGCCGGGACACGGCCAAGGTTGAGCAGTTCTTC
cdr3_aa: CASSRDTAKVEQFF

d_call: .
v_call: TRBV28
j_call: TRBJ1-2
clone_size: .
cdr3_nt: TGTGCCAGCAGTTTATTTCGACCTACTAACTATGGCTACACCTTC
cdr3_aa: CASSLFRPTNYGYTF

d_call: .
v_call: TRBV12-3/TRBV12-4
j_call: TRBJ2-7
clone_size: .
cdr3_nt: TGTGCCAGCAGTTTAAAGAGGAATACGAGGCAGTACTTC
cdr3_aa: CASSLKRNTRQYF

d_call: TRBD2
v_call: TRBV28
j_call: TRBJ2-7
clone_size: .
cdr3_nt: TGTGCCAGCACTCTAAGCGAAGCGGGGTCCTACGAGCAGTACTTC
cdr3_aa: CASTLSEAGSYEQYF

d_call: .
v_call: TRBV7-9
j_call: TRBJ1-3
clone_size: once
cdr3_nt: TGTGCCAGCAGCTCCCCTGAACAGGACCAAAGCCTGCGAAACACCATATATTTT
cdr3_aa: CASSSPEQDQSLRNTIYF

d_call: .
v_call: TRBV6-1
j_call: TRBJ1-2
clone_size: .
cdr3_nt: TGTGCCAGCAGTGAAGGAGAGGCAAGCCATGGCTACACCTTC
cdr3_aa: CASSEGEASHGYTF

d_call: .
v_call: TRBV6-5
j_call: TRBJ1-1
clone_size: .
cdr3_nt: TGTGCCAGCAGTCCCGAAGTGAACACTGAAGCTTTCTTT
cdr3_aa: CASSPEVNTEAFF

d_call: .
v_call: TRBV30
j_call: TRBJ2-5
clone_size: .
cdr3_nt: TGTGCCTGGAGTACCGGGGGCTTAGGGACCCAGTACTTC
cdr3_aa: CAWSTGGLGTQYF

d_call: .
v_call: TRBV24-1
j_call: TRBJ1-2
clone_size: once
cdr3_nt: TGTGCCACCAGTGGAGGTGCGCGGCGCTATGGCTACACCTTC
cdr3_aa: CATSGGARRYGYTF

d_call: .
v_call: TRBV5-1
j_call: TRBJ1-1
clone_size: few
cdr3_nt: TGCGCCAGCAGCTTTGCCGGACGCACTGAAGCTTTCTTT
cdr3_aa: CASSFAGRTEAFF

d_call: .
v_call: TRBV6-2/TRBV6-3
j_call: TRBJ2-7
clone_size: .
cdr3_nt: TGTGCCAGCAGTCACTCCCTCACAGGGCCCAGCTCCTACGAGCAGTACTTC
cdr3_aa: CASSHSLTGPSSYEQYF

d_call: .
v_call: TRBV5-1
j_call: TRBJ1-1
clone_size: .
cdr3_nt: TGCGCCAGCGCGGGGGTACCAAACACTGAAGCTTTCTTT
cdr3_aa: CASAGVPNTEAFF

d_call: TRBD1
v_call: TRBV7-3
j_call: TRBJ2-7
clone_size: .
cdr3_nt: TGTGCCAGCAGCTTAGTCGGGACAGGGGCCACCTACGAGCAGTACTTC
cdr3_aa: CASSLVGTGATYEQYF

d_call: .
v_call: TRBV30
j_call: TRBJ1-1
clone_size: .
cdr3_nt: TGTGCCTGGAGTGTGTTTTGGGCACAGGCAACTTTTTTGGTGGAAACTGAAGCTTTCTTT
cdr3_aa: CAWSVFWAQATFLVETEAFF

d_call: TRBD1
v_call: TRBV2
j_call: TRBJ2-7
clone_size: few
cdr3_nt: TGTGCCACGGGACAGGGGTACGAGCAGTACTTC
cdr3_aa: CATGQGYEQYF

d_call: .
v_call: TRBV28
j_call: TRBJ2-7
clone_size: .
cdr3_nt: TGTGCCAGCAAGAATTATTACGAGCAGTACTTC
cdr3_aa: CASKNYYEQYF

d_call: .
v_call: TRBV6-1
j_call: TRBJ1-5
clone_size: .
cdr3_nt: TGTGCCAGCAGTGAAGGGGGTAGGGTGGGTCAGCCCCAGCATTTT
cdr3_aa: CASSEGGRVGQPQHF

d_call: .
v_call: TRBV9
j_call: TRBJ2-3
clone_size: .
cdr3_nt: TGTGCCAGCAGCGTATCCCTAAGCACAGATACGCAGTATTTT
cdr3_aa: CASSVSLSTDTQYF

d_call: .
v_call: TRBV7-9
j_call: TRBJ1-6
clone_size: .
cdr3_nt: TGTGCCAGCAGCTCGATAATACAGGGAAAATATTCACCCCTCCACTTT
cdr3_aa: CASSSIIQGKYSPLHF

d_call: .
v_call: TRBV19
j_call: TRBJ1-1
clone_size: .
cdr3_nt: TGTGCCAGTAGTATACAAGGGGCCACTGAAGCTTTCTTT
cdr3_aa: CASSIQGATEAFF

d_call: TRBD1
v_call: TRBV28
j_call: TRBJ2-1
clone_size: few
cdr3_nt: TGTGCCAGCAGTTTGGGGGACAGATCCTACAATGAGCAGTTCTTC
cdr3_aa: CASSLGDRSYNEQFF

d_call: TRBD1
v_call: TRBV11-2
j_call: TRBJ1-5
clone_size: .
cdr3_nt: TGTGCCAGCAGCTCGACAGGGTTGGGTCAGCCCCAGCATTTT
cdr3_aa: CASSSTGLGQPQHF

d_call: .
v_call: TRBV11-2
j_call: TRBJ2-1
clone_size: .
cdr3_nt: TGTGCCAGCAGCTTAGTGGGGGGCAATGAGCAGTTCTTC
cdr3_aa: CASSLVGGNEQFF

d_call: TRBD1
v_call: TRBV2
j_call: TRBJ2-4
clone_size: .
cdr3_nt: TGTGCCAGCAGTGGACAGGGGGTCGGAGCCAAAAACATTCAGTACTTC
cdr3_aa: CASSGQGVGAKNIQYF

d_call: TRBD2
v_call: TRBV4-2
j_call: TRBJ2-1
clone_size: .
cdr3_nt: TGTGCCAGCAGCCAAGAGGCGGGGGGGTCTTACAATGAGCAGTTCTTC
cdr3_aa: CASSQEAGGSYNEQFF

d_call: TRBD1
v_call: TRBV11-3
j_call: TRBJ2-2
clone_size: .
cdr3_nt: TGTGCCAGCAGCAACAGGGGATCTAACACCGGGGAGCTGTTTTTT
cdr3_aa: CASSNRGSNTGELFF

d_call: .
v_call: TRBV19
j_call: TRBJ1-5
clone_size: .
cdr3_nt: TGTGCCAGTAGTATTGGGCTTCCCAGGGTGGCTCAGCCCCAGCATTTT
cdr3_aa: CASSIGLPRVAQPQHF

d_call: .
v_call: TRBV7-9
j_call: TRBJ2-3
clone_size: few
cdr3_nt: TGTGCCAGCAGCCCCAGGGGCCCAGATACGCAGTATTTT
cdr3_aa: CASSPRGPDTQYF

d_call: TRBD1
v_call: TRBV10-3
j_call: TRBJ2-3
clone_size: .
cdr3_nt: TGTGCCATCAGTCGGACAGGGGGTAGCACAGATACGCAGTATTTT
cdr3_aa: CAISRTGGSTDTQYF

d_call: .
v_call: TRBV24-1
j_call: TRBJ2-1
clone_size: once
cdr3_nt: TGTGCCACCAGTGATCCTCGTGAGGCCAGTGAGCAGTTCTTC
cdr3_aa: CATSDPREASEQFF

d_call: TRBD2
v_call: TRBV6-2/TRBV6-3
j_call: TRBJ2-1
clone_size: medium-sized
cdr3_nt: TGTGCCAGCAGCCAATCTAGCGGGGGACCGAATGAGCAGTTCTTC
cdr3_aa: CASSQSSGGPNEQFF

d_call: TRBD2
v_call: TRBV20-1
j_call: TRBJ2-1
clone_size: .
cdr3_nt: TGCAGTGCCCCGCGGGGGAATGAGCAGTTCTTC
cdr3_aa: CSAPRGNEQFF

d_call: .
v_call: TRBV20-1
j_call: TRBJ2-1
clone_size: .
cdr3_nt: TGCAGTGCTAGAGAAAATGAGCAGTTCTTC
cdr3_aa: CSARENEQFF

d_call: TRBD1
v_call: TRBV9
j_call: TRBJ1-3
clone_size: few
cdr3_nt: TGTGCCAGCAGCGTAGCCCGACAGGGCAGGAGAAACACCATATATTTT
cdr3_aa: CASSVARQGRRNTIYF

d_call: .
v_call: TRBV18
j_call: TRBJ1-1
clone_size: once
cdr3_nt: TGTGCCAGCTCACCTACAGGGTTGGGAAACACTGAAGCTTTCTTT
cdr3_aa: CASSPTGLGNTEAFF

d_call: .
v_call: TRBV7-2
j_call: TRBJ2-1
clone_size: .
cdr3_nt: TGTGCCAGCAGCTCCTCCCCAGGTAGGGCCGGCAATGAGCAGTTCTTC
cdr3_aa: CASSSSPGRAGNEQFF

d_call: .
v_call: TRBV24-1
j_call: TRBJ2-2
clone_size: .
cdr3_nt: TGTGCCACCAGACAACGGAACACCGGGGAGCTGTTTTTT
cdr3_aa: CATRQRNTGELFF

d_call: TRBD2
v_call: TRBV19
j_call: TRBJ2-3
clone_size: .
cdr3_nt: TGTGCCAGTAGTATTTGGGGCGGGGGTTTGGCAGATACGCAGTATTTT
cdr3_aa: CASSIWGGGLADTQYF